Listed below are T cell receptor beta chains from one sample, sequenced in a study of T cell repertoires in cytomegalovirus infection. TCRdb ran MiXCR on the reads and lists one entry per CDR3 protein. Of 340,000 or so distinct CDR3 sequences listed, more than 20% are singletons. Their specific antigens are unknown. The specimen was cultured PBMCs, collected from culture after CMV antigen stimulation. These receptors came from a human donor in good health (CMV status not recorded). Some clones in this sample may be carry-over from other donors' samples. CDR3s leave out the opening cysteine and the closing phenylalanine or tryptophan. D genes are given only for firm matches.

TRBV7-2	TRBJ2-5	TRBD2	ASSQVAGGRETQY
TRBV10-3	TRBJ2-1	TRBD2	AITGRGSGREGTYNEQF
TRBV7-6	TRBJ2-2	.	ASSLAGRDGELF
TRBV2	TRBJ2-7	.	ASKRYEQY
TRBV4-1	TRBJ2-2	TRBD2	ASSQRGGEFRELF
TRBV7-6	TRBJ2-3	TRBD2	ASSFSGSGPDTQY
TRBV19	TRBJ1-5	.	ASSIEETQPNQPQH
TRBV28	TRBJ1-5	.	ASSFLSNQPQH
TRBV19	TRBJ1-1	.	ASSFLGANTEAF
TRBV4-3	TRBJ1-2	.	ASGQDRDYGYT
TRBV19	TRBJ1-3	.	ASSIMDSGNTIY
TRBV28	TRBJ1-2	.	ASRFSRDPGGYT
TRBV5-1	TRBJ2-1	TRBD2	ASSLGALAGGEQF
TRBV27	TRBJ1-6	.	ASSSQSYNSPLH
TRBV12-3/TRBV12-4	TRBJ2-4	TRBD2	ASSFRTSGSAVAKNIQY
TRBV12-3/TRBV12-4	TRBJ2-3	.	ASSPRGDTQY